This TCR beta chain stems from a study of T cell repertoires in cytomegalovirus infection. For the study at large: Researchers turned to recently identified HLA-C-restricted CMV epitopes as well as well-studied HLA-B-restricted ones. From public TCR beta signatures came an indication of both CMV infection and matching HLA type.

Points from the study as a whole: Cumulative frequency of public TCR beta families picked out carriers of CMV plus the relevant HLA. The ex vivo response was dominated by HLA-C-restricted CMV-specific TCR beta clonotypes.

TCRdb recomputed calls from the reads with MiXCR, one row per CDR3 protein. The sample holds around 770,000 distinct CDR3 sequences, around 29% seen once. Worth noting for this clonotype: What it binds is unknown.

The germline gives CDR1 SGHTA, CDR2 FQGTGA. The CDR3 runs 15 residues. Trimming took 3 bases from V and 6 from J, leaving 14 bases between them. Sequenced here: cultured CD8+ T cells from PBMCs, sampled from culture after CMV antigen stimulation. The TCR comes from a human donor in good health (CMV status not recorded). Some clones in this sample may be carry-over from other donors' samples. The chain recombines TRBV7-3 with TRBJ2-2; a weak D match, TRBD1 (6 bases). The CDR3 nucleotides read TGTGCCAGCAGCTTGTCGACAGGAGGCGCCGGGGAGCTGTTTTTT. This encodes CASSLSTGGAGELFF.